Following are 27 T cell receptor beta chains from one sample sequenced in a study of prognosis after radiotherapy for stage I lung cancer. Starting from genomic DNA, TCR beta CDR3 was amplified through two-round multiplex PCR. The authors ran first-round PCR with primers specific to each TRBV and TRBJ gene. In TCRdb, the multiplex PCR reads were re-called with MiXCR into one record per CDR3 protein. Of around 30,000 distinct CDR3 sequences in the sample, approximately 29% were seen once. Sequencing used PBMCs, obtained before or after stereotactic body radiation therapy (not recorded which). These receptors were obtained from a donor over 45 with non-small cell lung cancer.

The chain has TRBV6-1 and TRBJ2-1; D gene ambiguous. This CDR3 comprises 15 residues. The germline V and J ends were trimmed by 6 bases and 7 bases, with 19 bases remaining between them. Germline CDR1 and CDR2: MNHNS and SASEGT. CDR3 DNA sequence: TGTGCCAGCAGAAGACTTATCGACACTGGGAATGAGCAGTTCTTC. It translates to CASRRLIDTGNEQFF.

This clonotype was found many times. The chain uses TRBV12-3 or TRBV12-4 and TRBJ2-5, with 8 bases fitting TRBD2. V dropped 4 bases and J dropped 2; count of bases not matched to a gene: 0. This CDR3 is built from 13 residues. The CDR3 DNA sequence: TGTGCCAGCAGTTCGGGGGGGCAAGAGACCCAGTACTTC. Protein sequence: CASSSGGQETQYF.

Written as DNA, the CDR3 is TGTGCCAGCAGTTTAACAGGGAGCTCCTACGAGCAGTACTTC. This encodes CASSLTGSSYEQYF. The chain has TRBV27 and TRBJ2-7; tentative D call: TRBD1 (6 bases). CDR1 and CDR2 (germline): MNHEY, SMNVEV (reference sequence). The CDR3 has 14 amino acids. Deletions cut 2 bases from V and 0 bases from J, with 8 bases between.

This clonotype was seen once. This probably arose from a read error, given a far larger clone one base away. The chain carries TRBV6-9 and TRBJ1-4; no reliable D call. The CDR3 has 13 amino acids. CDR1 and CDR2 from the germline V gene are MNHGY and SVAAGI. V lost 3 bases, J lost 7 bases, and 9 bases lay in between. The CDR3 nucleotides read TGTGCCAGCAGTTACTCTTTGCGTGAAAAACTGTTTTTT. It specifies CASSYSLREKLFF.

This clonotype was counted a few times. A much larger clonotype is one base distant, so this may be a read error. The chain has TRBV6-1 and TRBJ1-4; a possible D gene is TRBD1 (6 bases). The CDR3 runs 15 residues. V was clipped by 6 bases and J by 6 bases, with 17 bases between them. Germline V gene sequence: CDR1 MNHNS, CDR2 SASEGT. CDR3 sequence (DNA): TGTGCCAGCAGACTTTCGAGGGGGGTGGATGAAAAACTGTTTTTT. The encoded protein is CASRLSRGVDEKLFF.

This clonotype was counted at least ten times. V usage is TRBV20-1 and J usage is TRBJ1-4; the D is unclear. The germline V and J ends were trimmed by 2 bases and 1 base, with 5 bases remaining between them. The CDR3 spans 13 residues. Germline CDR1 and CDR2: DFQATT and SNEGSKA (reference sequence). CDR3 sequence (DNA): TGCAGTGCTAGATTTCTAACTAATGAAAAACTGTTTTTT. Protein product: CSARFLTNEKLFF.

This clonotype has at least ten counts. The rearrangement joins TRBV19 to TRBJ1-2, with 7 bases aligning to TRBD1. After removal of 3 bases from V and 5 bases from J, the junction contained 9 bases not matched to a gene. Looked up from germline, CDR1 is LNHDA and CDR2 is SQIVND (reference sequence). This CDR3 contains 15 residues. In DNA form, the CDR3 reads TGTGCCAGTAGTATTCCGGGACAGAAACTTTATGGCTACACCTTC. Translation gives CASSIPGQKLYGYTF.

About this clonotype itself: Given a much more abundant clone one base away, this may be a read error. The chain links TRBV3-1 to TRBJ1-1, with 7 bases aligning to TRBD1. This CDR3 is 17 amino acids long. CDR1 is LGHDT, CDR2 YNNKEL, per germline (reference sequence). Written as DNA, the CDR3 is TGTGCCAGCATCCAAGAGGGCGAAAGGGGGCGAAGCACTGAAGCTTTCTTT. Amino acid sequence: CASIQEGERGRSTEAFF. The complete variable domain, with remaining parts taken from reference TRBV3-1 and TRBJ1-1, reads DTAVSQTPKYLVTQMGNDKSIKCEQNLGHDTMYWYKQDSKKFLKIMFSYNNKELIINETVPNRFSPKSPDKAHLNLHINSLELGDSAVYFCASIQEGERGRSTEAFFGQGTRLTVV.

This clonotype was counted between two and nine times. V and J are TRBV30 and TRBJ2-5; D might be TRBD1 (6 bases). Germline V lookup: CDR1 GTSNPN, CDR2 SVGIG (reference sequence). The CDR3 has 12 residues. V lost 7 bases and J lost 6, with 15 bases in between. The DNA of the CDR3 is TGTGCCTTTTCAGGGGAAACAAAGACCCAGTACTTC. As protein: CAFSGETKTQYF.

This clonotype was recorded many times. The gene calls are TRBV18 and TRBJ1-2; D perhaps matches TRBD1 (6 bases). CDR1 and CDR2 (germline): KGHSH, LQKENI. Trimming shortened V by 2 bases and J by 6 bases, and 13 bases separated the two germline ends. The CDR3 is 14 amino acids. The CDR3 nucleotides read TGTGCCAGCTCACCAGGCGGGGGGCGTGATGGCTACACCTTC. As protein: CASSPGGGRDGYTF.

A remark on this clonotype: A far more abundant clone sits one base away, making this likely a read error. The genes are TRBV6-2 or TRBV6-3 and TRBJ2-5; tentative D call: TRBD2 (6 bases). There are 14 residues in the CDR3. Germline V gene lookup returns CDR1 MNHEY and CDR2 SVGEGT. V was clipped by 5 bases and J by 5 bases, with 15 bases between them. In DNA, the CDR3 is TGTGCCAGCAGTCTAACCGGGACTTTGGAGACCCAGTACTTC. Translation gives CASSLTGTLETQYF.

This clonotype was counted ten times or more. The chain recombines TRBV6-1 with TRBJ2-1, with 14 bases matching TRBD2. Unmatched junction bases numbered 10, after V lost 5 bases and J lost 7 bases. This CDR3 region has 17 residues. The V gene's germline CDR1 is MNHNS and CDR2 SASEGT. In nucleotides, the CDR3 is TGTGCCAGCAGTCAGACTAGCGGGGGGGCCGCGTGGAATGAGCAGTTCTTC. Its translation is CASSQTSGGAAWNEQFF.

This clonotype was picked up many times. This chain connects TRBV15 to TRBJ1-5; tentatively, D is TRBD1 (6 bases). CDR3 length equals 15 residues. The V and J ends lost 4 bases and 7 bases respectively, with 17 bases between them. Germline values: CDR1 LNHNV, CDR2 YYDKDF (reference sequence). The CDR3 spells CATSTRTGAGQPQHF. The CDR3 DNA follows: TGTGCCACCAGCACCCGGACGGGGGCGGGGCAGCCCCAGCATTTT.

This clonotype was seen repeatedly, ten times or more. The V call is TRBV11-2, the J call TRBJ2-1, with D possibly TRBD1 on 6 matching bases. The germline V gene encodes CDR1 SGHAT and CDR2 FQNNGV. Trimming took off 7 bases at V and 9 bases at J, with 16 bases between the two ends. The CDR3 extends over 13 amino acids. In nucleotides, the CDR3 is TGTGCCAGCAACACAATACAGGGTATTGAGCAGTTCTTC. Residues: CASNTIQGIEQFF.

This clonotype came up a few times. The chain links TRBV5-4 to TRBJ1-1; TRBD1 might be the D (5 bases). The V gene lost 6 bases and the J gene lost 5 bases, with 20 bases spanning the gap. Germline CDR1 and CDR2: SGHNT and YYREEE (reference sequence). The CDR3 extends over 15 amino acids. DNA of the CDR3: TGTGCCAGCACCAAGTCCGGGGGTCGGAGGACTGAAGCTTTCTTT. This encodes CASTKSGGRRTEAFF.

Many counts were recorded for this clonotype. The gene calls are TRBV19 and TRBJ2-2, with 9 nucleotides matching TRBD1. This CDR3 is built from 16 residues. Germline V gives CDR1 LNHDA, CDR2 SQIVND (reference sequence). V shed 4 bases, J shed 0 bases, and the junction held 3 bases outside the gene matches. In DNA form, the CDR3 reads TGTGCCAGTAGTAGGGGGACAGGGTCGAACACCGGGGAGCTGTTTTTT. It codes for CASSRGTGSNTGELFF.

At least ten counts were recorded for this clonotype. The chain has TRBV28 and TRBJ1-2; 8 bases align to TRBD1. The germline V gene has CDR1 MDHEN and CDR2 SYDVKM. With V trimmed by 4 bases and J by 1 base, 5 bases remained unmatched. CDR3 length: 15 amino acids. The CDR3 is CASSSLGQDNYGYTF. The CDR3 DNA reads as TGTGCCAGCAGTTCCCTGGGACAGGATAACTATGGCTACACCTTC.

This clonotype was recorded at least ten times. J is TRBJ2-2 and V is TRBV11-3; D unclear. The CDR3 contains 12 residues. CDR1 is SGHNT, CDR2 YENEEA, per germline. Trimming took 1 base from V and 5 from J, leaving 2 bases between them. CDR3 in amino acids: CASSLGTGELFF. The CDR3, as DNA: TGTGCCAGCAGCTTAGGAACCGGGGAGCTGTTTTTT.

This clonotype was seen at least ten times. The rearrangement joins TRBV5-1 to TRBJ2-5, with 8 positions matching TRBD1. V lost 4 bases to trimming and J lost 5 bases; unmatched junction nucleotides: 7. This CDR3 region has 14 residues. Germline CDR1 SGHRS, CDR2 YFSETQ. The CDR3 loop reads CASSPLTGEETQYF. CDR3 DNA: TGCGCCAGCAGCCCATTGACAGGGGAGGAGACCCAGTACTTC.

J is TRBJ2-7 and V is TRBV25-1, with D tentatively TRBD2 (5 bases). Trimming took 4 bases from V and 3 from J, leaving 13 bases between them. Germline V CDR1 and CDR2: MGHDK, SYGVNS. The CDR3 runs to 14 residues. DNA for the CDR3: TGTGCCAGCAGTGGTACACGGGAAATCTACGAGCAGTACTTC. Translated: CASSGTREIYEQYF.

This clonotype was recorded at least ten times. The junction does not match germline at one end; this may be a read error. J is TRBJ1-4 and V is TRBV12-3 or TRBV12-4; maybe TRBD1 (5 bases). The CDR3 extends over 16 amino acids. CDR3 in DNA: TGTGCCAGCAGTTTAAATTCCGGCAGGGCTAACGAAAAACTGTTTTTT. Amino acids: CASSLNSGRANEKLFF.

This clonotype has ten or more counts. The gene calls are TRBV6-2 or TRBV6-3 and TRBJ2-3; TRBD1 matches 7 bases. The junction had 9 bases not matched to a gene; V was cut back by 5 bases and J by 4 bases. Germline V CDR1 and CDR2: MNHEY, SVGEGT. The CDR3 contains 15 residues. As DNA, the CDR3 is TGTGCCAGCAGTAGGGATGGCCAGGGGGCAGATACGCAGTATTTT. Translated: CASSRDGQGADTQYF.

This clonotype was recorded many times. The chain employs TRBV5-4 and TRBJ2-3, with TRBD2 matching 16 bases. CDR3 length: 17 amino acids. V shed 4 bases, J shed 5 bases, and the junction held 7 bases outside the gene matches. CDR1 and CDR2 from the germline V gene are SGHNT and YYREEE (reference sequence). The CDR3: CASSQGLAGGSGDTQYF. CDR3 nucleotide sequence: TGTGCCAGCAGCCAGGGACTAGCGGGGGGGTCAGGAGATACGCAGTATTTT.

On this clonotype: Compared with germline, one end of the junction differs, possibly owing to a read error. V gene TRBV6-1 combines with J gene TRBJ2-6; weak D call: TRBD1 (5 bases). This CDR3 has 19 amino acids. Germline-derived CDR1 and CDR2 are MNHNS and SASEGT. The CDR3 coding sequence is TGTGCCAGCACCAGGGCGTGGGTCAGCTCTACCTCTGGGACCAACGTCCTGACTTTC. Translating gives CASTRAWVSSTSGTNVLTF.

As for this clonotype: A much larger clone differs by one base, so this may be a read error. This chain's CDR3 is CSVWGNREDTEALF. DNA of the CDR3: TGCAGCGTTTGGGGGAACAGGGAAGATACTGAAGCTCTCTTT. This chain uses TRBV29-1 with TRBJ1-1; tentatively, D is TRBD1 (6 bases). There are 14 residues in the CDR3. From germline, CDR1 is SQVTM and CDR2 ANQGSEA.

This sequence joins TRBV6-2 or TRBV6-3 and TRBJ2-7; either TRBD1 or TRBD2 may supply D (5 bases each). The length of the CDR3 is 15 residues. Trimming pared 5 bases from V and 2 bases from J, leaving 16 bases between. Germline values: CDR1 MNHEY, CDR2 SVGEGT. CDR3 residues: CASSEGQGEAYEQYF. CDR3 coding DNA: TGTGCCAGCAGTGAAGGGCAGGGAGAAGCCTACGAGCAGTACTTC.

At least ten counts were recorded for this clonotype. The chain has TRBV5-8 and TRBJ1-2; 8 bases map to TRBD1. There are 12 residues in the CDR3. From germline, CDR1 is SGHTS and CDR2 YDEGEE. V was pared by 3 bases and J by 13 bases, with 8 bases of the junction left unmatched. CDR3 nucleotide sequence: TGTGCCAGCAGCTCGCGGACAGGGCGGGTCACCTTC. It specifies CASSSRTGRVTF.